This T cell receptor beta chain was captured in a study of human T cells and chemical hapten exposure. This clonotype has ten or more counts. Time point denoted: patch test 1, 2 weeks after DPC sensitization. Stated treatment: therapeutic diphenylcyclopropenone sensitization with weekly scalp DPC. People who gave samples had alopecia, were 18 to 70 years old, and were suitable for DPC. This CDR3 spans 13 amino acids. Trimming removed 5 bases at V and 4 bases at J, with 11 bases between. Germline V gives CDR1 SEHNR, CDR2 FQNEAQ (reference sequence). TCRdb independently ran MiXCR on the RACE reads; one entry per CDR3 protein. Of about 380,000 distinct CDR3 sequences detected, roughly 4.8% appear once; the ten largest clones hold under 2.5%.

V usage is TRBV7-9 and J usage is TRBJ2-5; no definite D call. The receptor was isolated from a woman aged 45 to 65 with alopecia areata. Some clones in this sample may be carry-over from other donors' samples. Source: whole blood, taken in connection with sensitization to the hapten diphenylcyclopropenone (DPC). The CDR3 bases are TGTGCCAGCAGCGTTTACGCACCAGAGACCCAGTACTTC. It yields the protein CASSVYAPETQYF. The full variable domain, in which reference TRBV7-9 and TRBJ2-5 provide the parts outside the CDR3, is DTGVSQNPRHKITKRGQNVTFRCDPISEHNRLYWYRQTLGQGPEFLTYFQNEAQLEKSRLLSDRFSAERPKGSFSTLEIQRTEQGDSAMYLCASSVYAPETQYFGPGTRLLVL.